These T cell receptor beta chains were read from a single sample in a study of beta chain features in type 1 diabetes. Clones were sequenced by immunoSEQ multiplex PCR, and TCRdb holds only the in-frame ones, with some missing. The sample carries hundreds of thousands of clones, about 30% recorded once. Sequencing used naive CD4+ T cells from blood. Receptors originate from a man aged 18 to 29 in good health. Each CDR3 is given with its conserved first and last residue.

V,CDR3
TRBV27,CASSGLAMRTDTQYF
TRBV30,CAWSQDRGVYEQYF
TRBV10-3,CAISEGQNYEQYF
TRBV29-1,CSVRGQPSGNTEAFF
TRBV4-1,CASSHPFGPPEAFF
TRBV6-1,CASSAQTGGNTGELFF
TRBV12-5,CASGPRGERYF
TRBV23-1,CASSQNTGQGETQYF
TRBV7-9,CASSSGSNLGTDTQYF
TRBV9,CASSRTGENTEAFF
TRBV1,CTSTRGRYQETQYF
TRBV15,CATSRGYQETQYF
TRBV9,CASSVEGLAIAGELFF
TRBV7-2,CASRPGLGALQFF
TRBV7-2,CASSLSGKVNNEQFF
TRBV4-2,CASSLTTGDSYEQYF
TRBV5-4,CASSLRQINTGELFF
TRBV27,CASSAPGPGLAFF
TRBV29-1,CSVHVGTWEDTQYF
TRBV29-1,CSGEYRGRGETQYF
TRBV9,CASSVDNYEQYF
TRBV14,CASSRTRDNHEQYF
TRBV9,CASSVGGLAGYEQYF
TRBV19,CASTPGWANVLTF
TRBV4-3,CASSRTARKPYNEQFF
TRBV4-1,CASSRGLERHHYEQYF
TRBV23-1,CASSQKRDNEQFF
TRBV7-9,CASSNRGRETQYF
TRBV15,CATSRDGFGGRANEQFF
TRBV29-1,CSVAPKHRRYGYTF
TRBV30,CAWSLGLLRSEQYF
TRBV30,CAWSGGGGLKRETQYF
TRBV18,CASSPESGPYEQYF
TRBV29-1,CSGKGGGEQYF
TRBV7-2,CASSLAGGQYF
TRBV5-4,CASSSRETQYF
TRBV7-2,CASSLRRLAGQRSSYEQYF
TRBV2,CASSELRGPDGYTF
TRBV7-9,CASSPPLERSSYNEQFF
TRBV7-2,CASSLSGWSNQPQHF
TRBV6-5,CASSRQHEQFF
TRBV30,CAWSLQGADSPLHF
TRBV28,CASSPGEGRARYNEQFF
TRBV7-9,CASSLTAGSYEQYF
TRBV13,CASSFGWTPGNTIYF
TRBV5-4,CASSESGVEAKNIQYF
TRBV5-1,CASSFGVSLSTDTQYF
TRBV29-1,CSAVTRQETQYF
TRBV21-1,CASSKAENRRYEQYF
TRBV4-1,CASSQDAVVYGYTF
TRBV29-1,CSVGQMNTEAFF
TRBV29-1,CSVEERDGPKIQYF
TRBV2,CASSETGPAFGGYTF
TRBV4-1,CASSYPGRRYEQYF
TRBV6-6,CASSYEQRRYGYTF
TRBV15,CATSRDLGLANEQFF
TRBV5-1,CASSSTGATDNEQFF